This entry lists 26 T cell receptor beta chains sequenced from one sample in a study of T cell changes during pregnancy in multiple sclerosis. Data came from immunoSEQ multiplex PCR; TCRdb stores just in-frame clones and leaves some out. The table has fewer than 95,000 clones, over 80% seen once; the top ten hold over 3.5%. The source material was peripheral blood, sampled in the first trimester of pregnancy. All receptors derive from a female donor with multiple sclerosis, enrolled in a pregnancy study.

This clone turned up a few times. This chain joins TRBV25-1 and TRBJ1-2; 7 bases are a match to TRBD1. CDR3 length equals 13 residues. V shed 6 bases and J 4 bases; nucleotides not matched to a gene: 5. Germline lookup yields CDR1 MGHDK and CDR2 SYGVNS. The CDR3 loop reads CASSADRVYGYTF. Here the CDR3 DNA reads TGTGCCAGCAGCGCCGACAGGGTCTATGGCTACACCTTC.

The V call is TRBV27, the J call TRBJ2-3, with a possible D match to TRBD2 (7 bases). This CDR3 has 15 amino acids. V was pared by 4 bases and J by 5 bases, with 16 bases between. Germline CDR1 is MNHEY and CDR2 is SMNVEV (reference sequence). The CDR3: CASSSGGLPGDTQYF. The CDR3 DNA reads TGTGCCAGCAGTTCCGGGGGGCTTCCAGGAGATACGCAGTATTTT.

V usage is TRBV5-4 and J usage is TRBJ1-2; D gene uncertain. The CDR3 loop spans 12 amino acids. CDR1 SGHNT and CDR2 YYREEE come from the germline V gene (reference sequence). V shed 8 bases and J shed 8 bases, with 16 bases lying between them. CDR3 loop: CASSRVAGGYTF. CDR3 DNA sequence: TGTGCCAGTTCCCGGGTGGCTGGGGGCTACACCTTC.

The chain recombines TRBV6-5 with TRBJ1-6, with D perhaps matching TRBD1 (6 bases). The germline CDR1 and CDR2 sequences are MNHEY and SVGAGI. Trimming left V 2 bases short and J 5 bases short, with 10 bases between. CDR3 length equals 15 residues. The CDR3: CASSYAGADNSPLHF. The CDR3 DNA sequence: TGTGCCAGCAGTTACGCAGGGGCTGATAATTCACCCCTCCACTTT.

Only a few counts were recorded for this clone. The chain recombines TRBV7-2 with TRBJ2-1; 12 nucleotides match TRBD2. The CDR3 spans 17 residues. The germline V gene has CDR1 SGHTA and CDR2 FQGNSA. V lost 4 bases to trimming and J lost 4 bases; unmatched junction nucleotides: 8. The CDR3 bases are TGTGCCAGCAGCTCCCGACTAGCGGGGGAGACATACAATGAGCAGTTCTTC. This sequence encodes CASSSRLAGETYNEQFF. The variable domain in full, with the rest retrieved from reference TRBV7-2 and TRBJ2-1, is GAGVSQSPSNKVTEKGKDVELRCDPISGHTALYWYRQSLGQGLEFLIYFQGNSAPDKSGLPSDRFSAERTGGSVSTLTIQRTQQEDSAVYLCASSSRLAGETYNEQFFGPGTRLTVL.

This clone was seen once. The chain has TRBV19 and TRBJ1-2, with a weak D call TRBD1 (5 bases). Germline V gives CDR1 LNHDA, CDR2 SQIVND (reference sequence). The CDR3 covers 16 residues. V gave up 1 base and J gave up 2 bases, with 14 bases separating them. The CDR3 spells CASSIVVDTGNYGYTF. Here the CDR3 DNA reads TGTGCCAGTAGTATAGTCGTCGACACAGGAAACTATGGCTACACCTTC.

The chain combines TRBV11-3 with TRBJ2-7; maybe TRBD2 (5 bases). Per the germline V gene, CDR1 is SGHNT and CDR2 is YENEEA. This CDR3 is 12 amino acids long. V was trimmed by 1 base and J by 9 bases, leaving 10 bases between them. CDR3 sequence (DNA): TGTGCCAGCAGCTTAGGAGGGAAGCGGCAGTACTTC. Its protein product is CASSLGGKRQYF. The whole variable domain, filled in from reference TRBV11-3 and TRBJ2-7, reads EAGVVQSPRYKIIEKKQPVAFWCNPISGHNTLYWYLQNLGQGPELLIRYENEEAVDDSQLPKDRFSAERLKGVDSTLKIQPAELGDSAVYLCASSLGGKRQYFGPGTRLTVT.

The chain links TRBV6-6 to TRBJ2-3; D is uncertain. With 6 bases removed from V and 4 bases from J, the gap between germline ends came to 8 bases. Germline loops: CDR1 MNHNY, CDR2 SVGAGI (reference sequence). The CDR3 contains 12 residues. The CDR3 nucleotides are TGTGCCAGCAGAGCGCACTCAGATACGCAGTATTTT. Its translation: CASRAHSDTQYF.

The V gene is TRBV18, the J gene TRBJ2-1, with 15 nucleotides matching TRBD2. The CDR3 contains 17 residues. The germline V gene encodes CDR1 KGHSH and CDR2 LQKENI. V shed 3 bases, J shed 9 bases, and the junction held 9 bases outside the gene matches. The CDR3 is CASSPPGLAGGRGEQFF. CDR3 sequence (DNA): TGTGCCAGCTCACCCCCTGGACTAGCGGGGGGGCGCGGTGAGCAGTTCTTC.

The chain employs TRBV11-1 and TRBJ1-4; D is possibly TRBD1 (6 bases). The CDR3 has 15 amino acids. Trimming stripped 5 bases from V and 8 bases from J, with 18 bases between. CDR1 is SGHAT and CDR2 is FQDESV in the germline V gene (reference sequence). In DNA, the CDR3 is TGTGCCAGCAGCCCAGGGGCCGTTATAGGGGAAAAACTGTTTTTT. It is translated as CASSPGAVIGEKLFF.

The V and J genes are TRBV7-9 and TRBJ1-1; TRBD1 matches at 7 bases. The CDR3 is made up of 14 amino acids. V lost 1 base, J lost 10 bases, and 9 bases stayed unmatched. Germline V gives CDR1 SEHNR, CDR2 FQNEAQ (reference sequence). CDR3 amino acids: CASSLGDREERAFF. The CDR3 bases are TGTGCCAGCAGCTTAGGAGACAGGGAGGAGAGAGCTTTCTTT.

The rearrangement joins TRBV19 to TRBJ1-4, with D perhaps TRBD1 (5 bases). The ends were cut back, 3 bases at V and 12 bases at J, with 26 bases in the middle. The CDR3 length is 17 residues. The germline CDR1 and CDR2 sequences are LNHDA and SQIVND (reference sequence). CDR3 bases: TGTGCCAGTAGTATCACCACATACCAGGGTCAGTCGCCGGAACTGTTTTTT. This codes for CASSITTYQGQSPELFF.

The chain employs TRBV6-5 and TRBJ2-1; 9 bases match TRBD2. The CDR3 loop spans 14 amino acids. Germline CDR1 MNHEY, CDR2 SVGAGI. Trimming at V came to 5 bases and at J to 7 bases, leaving 6 bases not matched to a gene. The CDR3 coding sequence is TGTGCCAGCAGTGGAGGCGGGGGGGCTAATGAGCAGTTCTTC. This encodes CASSGGGGANEQFF.

This rearrangement joins TRBV5-1 to TRBJ2-1, with TRBD2 identical over 9 bases. The CDR3 runs to 16 residues. Trimming removed 0 bases from V and 6 bases from J; junction bases left unmatched: 7. Per the germline V gene, CDR1 is SGHRS and CDR2 is YFSETQ. CDR3 coding DNA: TGCGCCAGCAGCTTGGAGGCGGGGGGGCTCCGCAATGAGCAGTTCTTC. This gives the protein CASSLEAGGLRNEQFF.

This rearrangement joins TRBV21-1 to TRBJ1-5. TRBV21-1 is an annotated pseudogene. The CDR3 has 12 amino acids. The CDR3 DNA reads as TGTGCCCCCCGGGGGAGCAATCAGCCCCAGCATTTT. Amino acids: CAPRGSNQPQHF.

This chain joins TRBV27 and TRBJ2-5; weak D call: TRBD2 (6 bases). Germline V gives CDR1 MNHEY, CDR2 SMNVEV (reference sequence). The V end was cut by 7 bases, the J end by 2 bases, with 20 bases between. The CDR3 length is 16 residues. CDR3 DNA: TGTGCCAGCATTTCGCTGGAGGGACCGGGACAAGAGACCCAGTACTTC. Translation gives CASISLEGPGQETQYF.

The chain couples TRBV2 to TRBJ2-1, with TRBD2 matching over 9 bases. Germline V gene data show CDR1 as SNHLY and CDR2 as FYNNEI. CDR3 length: 14 amino acids. V shed 4 bases, J shed 6 bases, and the junction held 4 bases outside the gene matches. For the CDR3, the DNA is TGTGCCAGCAGTGTAAGCGGGAGGAGCAATGAGCAGTTCTTC. It specifies CASSVSGRSNEQFF.

The rearrangement uses TRBV7-2 and TRBJ1-2; 9 positions agree with TRBD1. The CDR3 covers 15 residues. Losses at the gene ends were 4 bases for V and 7 bases for J; bases not matched to a gene: 10. Germline values: CDR1 SGHTA, CDR2 FQGNSA. The CDR3 loop is CASSSAMPGQGGYTF. The CDR3 coding sequence is TGTGCCAGCAGCTCGGCAATGCCGGGACAGGGTGGCTACACCTTC. The variable domain in full, with the rest retrieved from reference TRBV7-2 and TRBJ1-2, is GAGVSQSPSNKVTEKGKDVELRCDPISGHTALYWYRQSLGQGLEFLIYFQGNSAPDKSGLPSDRFSAERTGGSVSTLTIQRTQQEDSAVYLCASSSAMPGQGGYTFGSGTRLTVV.

The J gene is TRBJ2-2, the V gene TRBV4-1, with TRBD2 as a possible D gene (6 bases). The CDR3 is 16 amino acids. With 0 bases removed from V and 0 bases from J, the gap between germline ends came to 8 bases. Germline CDR1 MGHRA, CDR2 YSYEKL. CDR3 sequence reads: CASSQDIAANTGELFF. In nucleotides, the CDR3 is TGCGCCAGCAGCCAAGATATAGCGGCGAACACCGGGGAGCTGTTTTTT.

This clone was seen a single time. The rearrangement joins TRBV6-6 to TRBJ2-2; D possibly corresponds to TRBD1 (5 bases). The germline gives CDR1 MNHNY, CDR2 SVGAGI (reference sequence). This CDR3 has 15 amino acids. With 0 bases removed from V and 6 bases from J, the gap between germline ends came to 11 bases. This chain's CDR3 is CASSYSGLDPGELFF. In DNA form, the CDR3 reads TGTGCCAGCAGTTACTCGGGGCTAGACCCCGGGGAGCTGTTTTTT.

This clone was observed once. The chain employs TRBV5-6 and TRBJ2-5, with TRBD1 identical over 9 bases. V dropped 4 bases and J dropped 3; count of bases not matched to a gene: 7. Looked up from germline, CDR1 is SGHDT and CDR2 is YYEEEE. The CDR3 is 15 residues long. The CDR3 sequence is CASSTYRGPEETQYF. In DNA, the CDR3 is TGTGCCAGCAGCACTTACAGGGGGCCGGAAGAGACCCAGTACTTC.

This chain uses TRBV11-1 with TRBJ2-7, with 8 bases aligning to TRBD2. The V segment lost 0 bases and the J segment 1 base; nucleotides outside the gene matches: 5. This CDR3 comprises 16 residues. From germline, CDR1 is SGHAT and CDR2 FQDESV (reference sequence). As DNA, the CDR3 is TGTGCCAGCAGCTTAGCCGCCGCGGGGGGATCCTACGAGCAGTACTTC. This codes for CASSLAAAGGSYEQYF.

The CDR3, as DNA: TGTGCCAGCAGCTTAAAAAGACTAGAGTTAGCCGGGGAGCTGTTTTTT. Amino acids: CASSLKRLELAGELFF. The chain has TRBV7-2 and TRBJ2-2, with D possibly being TRBD2 (6 bases). The CDR3 has 16 amino acids. V gave up 2 bases and J gave up 6 bases, with 16 bases separating them. Germline CDR1 reads SGHTA; CDR2 reads FQGNSA.

There are a few counts of this clone. The rearrangement joins TRBV6-1 to TRBJ1-1; D unresolved. Trimming stripped 2 bases from V and 5 bases from J, with 12 bases between. The germline V gene encodes CDR1 MNHNS and CDR2 SASEGT. The CDR3 contains 14 residues. CDR3 protein: CASSETGRRTEAFF. CDR3 coding DNA: TGTGCCAGCAGTGAAACTGGGCGCCGGACTGAAGCTTTCTTT.

In the case of this clone: Other DNA variants within this sample encode the same CDR3. V gene TRBV6-5 combines with J gene TRBJ1-1; 7 bases are shared with TRBD1. The ends lost 6 bases at V and 4 bases at J; junction bases unmatched: 5. The germline gives CDR1 MNHEY, CDR2 SVGAGI. The CDR3 totals 13 residues. The CDR3 sequence is CASSRTGGTEAFF. CDR3 bases: TGTGCCAGCAGCCGGACAGGCGGCACTGAAGCTTTCTTT.

V usage is TRBV7-3 and J usage is TRBJ1-1, with D maybe TRBD1 (5 bases). The V and J ends lost 0 bases and 4 bases respectively, with 12 bases between them. CDR1 and CDR2 from the germline V gene are SGHTA and FQGTGA. The CDR3 length is 15 residues. CDR3 nucleotide sequence: TGTGCCAGCAGCTTAACGCCGGGGGTCGGCACTGAAGCTTTCTTT. Translated, it gives CASSLTPGVGTEAFF.